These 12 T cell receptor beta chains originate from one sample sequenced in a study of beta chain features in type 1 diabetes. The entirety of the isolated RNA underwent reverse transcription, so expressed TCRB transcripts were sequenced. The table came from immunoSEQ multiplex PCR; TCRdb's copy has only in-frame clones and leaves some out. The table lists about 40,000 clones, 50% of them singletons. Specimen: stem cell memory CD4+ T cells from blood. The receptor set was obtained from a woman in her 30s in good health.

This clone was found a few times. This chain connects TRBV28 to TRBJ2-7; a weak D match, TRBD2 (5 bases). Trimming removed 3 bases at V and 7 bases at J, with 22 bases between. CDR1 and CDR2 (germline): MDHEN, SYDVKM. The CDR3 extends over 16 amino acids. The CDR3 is CASSLIPPASLGEQYF. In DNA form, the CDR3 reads TGTGCCAGCAGTTTGATTCCCCCAGCTAGCCTGGGGGAGCAGTACTTC.

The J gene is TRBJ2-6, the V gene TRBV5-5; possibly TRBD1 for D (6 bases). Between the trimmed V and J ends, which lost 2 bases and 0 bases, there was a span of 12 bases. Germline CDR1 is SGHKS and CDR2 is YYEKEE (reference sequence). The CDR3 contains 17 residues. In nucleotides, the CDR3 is TGTGCCAGCAGCTTATACCGGGACAACTCTGGGGCCAACGTCCTGACTTTC. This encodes CASSLYRDNSGANVLTF.

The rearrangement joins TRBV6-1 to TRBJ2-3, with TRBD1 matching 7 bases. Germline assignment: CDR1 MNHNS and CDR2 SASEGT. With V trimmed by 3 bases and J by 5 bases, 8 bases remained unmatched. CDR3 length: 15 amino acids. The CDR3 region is CASSDVRGNLDTQYF. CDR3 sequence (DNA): TGTGCCAGCAGTGATGTCAGGGGGAATTTAGATACGCAGTATTTT.

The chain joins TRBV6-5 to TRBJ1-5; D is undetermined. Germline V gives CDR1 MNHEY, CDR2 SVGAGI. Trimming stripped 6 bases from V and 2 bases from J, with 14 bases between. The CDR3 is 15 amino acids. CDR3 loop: CASRRVVEGNQPQHF. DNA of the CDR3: TGTGCCAGCAGACGCGTGGTCGAGGGCAATCAGCCCCAGCATTTT.

The CDR3 DNA is TGTGCCAGCAGTTCTTGGCTAGCGGGGTACAATGAGCAGTTCTTC. This gives the protein CASSSWLAGYNEQFF. This rearrangement joins TRBV6-5 to TRBJ2-1, with TRBD2 matching over 9 bases. Germline V CDR1 and CDR2: MNHEY, SVGAGI. CDR3 size: 15 residues. V lost 4 bases, J lost 4 bases, and 5 bases stayed unmatched.

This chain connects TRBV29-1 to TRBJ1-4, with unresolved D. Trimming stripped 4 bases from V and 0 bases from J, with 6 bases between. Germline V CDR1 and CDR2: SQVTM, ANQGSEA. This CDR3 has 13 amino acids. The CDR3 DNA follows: TGCAGCGTTGGGGCCCCAACTAATGAAAAACTGTTTTTT. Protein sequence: CSVGAPTNEKLFF.

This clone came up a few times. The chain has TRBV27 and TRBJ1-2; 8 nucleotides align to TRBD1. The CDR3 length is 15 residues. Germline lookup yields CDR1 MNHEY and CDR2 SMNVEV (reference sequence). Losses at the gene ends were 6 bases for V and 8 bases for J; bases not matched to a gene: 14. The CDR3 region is CASRPLPQGASGYTF. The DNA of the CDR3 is TGTGCCAGCAGACCCCTTCCCCAGGGGGCCTCGGGCTACACCTTC.

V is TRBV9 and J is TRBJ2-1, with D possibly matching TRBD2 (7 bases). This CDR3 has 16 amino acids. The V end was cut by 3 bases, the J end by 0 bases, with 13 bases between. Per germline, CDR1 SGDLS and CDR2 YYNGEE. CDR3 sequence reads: CASSASGGASYNEQFF. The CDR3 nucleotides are TGTGCCAGCAGCGCGAGTGGGGGGGCCTCCTACAATGAGCAGTTCTTC.

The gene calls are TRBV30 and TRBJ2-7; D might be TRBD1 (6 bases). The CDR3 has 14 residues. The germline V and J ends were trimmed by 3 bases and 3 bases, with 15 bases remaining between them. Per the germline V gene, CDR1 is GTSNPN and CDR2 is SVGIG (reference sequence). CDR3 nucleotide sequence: TGTGCCTGGAGCAATACAGGGTTGGGCTACGAGCAGTACTTC. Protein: CAWSNTGLGYEQYF.

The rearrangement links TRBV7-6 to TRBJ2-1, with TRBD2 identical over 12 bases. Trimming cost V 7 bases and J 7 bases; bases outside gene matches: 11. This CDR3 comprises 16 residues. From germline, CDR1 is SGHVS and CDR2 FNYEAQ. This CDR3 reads CASTPSGRGRGNEQFF. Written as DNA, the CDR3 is TGTGCCAGCACCCCTAGCGGGAGGGGAAGAGGTAATGAGCAGTTCTTC. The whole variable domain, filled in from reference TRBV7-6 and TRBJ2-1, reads GAGVSQSPRYKVTKRGQDVALRCDPISGHVSLYWYRQALGQGPEFLTYFNYEAQQDKSGLPNDRFSAERPEGSISTLTIQRTEQRDSAMYRCASTPSGRGRGNEQFFGPGTRLTVL.

CDR3 bases: TGTGCCTGGAGTGCTGGAGACGGGAGTGACCTCCTGTCCGAGCAGTTCTTC. This gives the protein CAWSAGDGSDLLSEQFF. V and J are TRBV30 and TRBJ2-1, with D maybe TRBD2 (6 bases). V lost 1 base, J lost 10 bases, and 26 bases lay in between. This CDR3 region has 17 residues. Germline V gene sequence: CDR1 GTSNPN, CDR2 SVGIG (reference sequence).

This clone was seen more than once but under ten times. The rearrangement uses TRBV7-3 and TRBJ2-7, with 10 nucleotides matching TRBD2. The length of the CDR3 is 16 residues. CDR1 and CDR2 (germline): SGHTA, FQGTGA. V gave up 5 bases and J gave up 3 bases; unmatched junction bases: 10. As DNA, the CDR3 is TGTGCCAGCAGCGCCCAAGCGGGAGGGAACGGCTACGAGCAGTACTTC. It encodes CASSAQAGGNGYEQYF.